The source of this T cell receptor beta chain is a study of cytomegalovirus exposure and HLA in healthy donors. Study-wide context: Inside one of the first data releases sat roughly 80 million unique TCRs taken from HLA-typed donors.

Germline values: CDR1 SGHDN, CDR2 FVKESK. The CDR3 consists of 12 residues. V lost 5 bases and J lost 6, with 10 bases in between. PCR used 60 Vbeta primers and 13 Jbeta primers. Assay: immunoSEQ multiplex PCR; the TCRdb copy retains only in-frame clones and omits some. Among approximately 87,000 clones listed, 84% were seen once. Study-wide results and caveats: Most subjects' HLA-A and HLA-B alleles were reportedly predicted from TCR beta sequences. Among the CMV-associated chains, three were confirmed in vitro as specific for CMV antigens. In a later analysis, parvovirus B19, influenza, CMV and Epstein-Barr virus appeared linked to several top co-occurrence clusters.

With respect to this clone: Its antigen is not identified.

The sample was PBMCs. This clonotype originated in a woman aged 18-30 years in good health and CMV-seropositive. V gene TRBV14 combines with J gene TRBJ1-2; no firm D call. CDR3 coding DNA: TGTGCCAGCAGCTGGGCGTTGAATGGCTACACCTTC. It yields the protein CASSWALNGYTF.